Following are 28 T cell receptor beta chains from one sample sequenced in a study of early T cells in non-severe SARS-CoV-2 infection. TCRdb independently ran MiXCR on the 5' RACE reads; one entry per CDR3 protein. The sample consists of tens of thousands of distinct CDR3 sequences, about 4.8% of them appearing once. The sample consisted of whole blood. All receptors derive from an adult who was a healthcare worker with PCR-confirmed SARS-CoV-2 infection or an uninfected control (not recorded which).

This clonotype was observed many times. The V call is TRBV6-1, the J call TRBJ1-4, with D possibly being TRBD1 (5 bases). The CDR3 runs 13 residues. Germline CDR1 is MNHNS and CDR2 is SASEGT. V was pared by 8 bases and J by 4 bases, with 11 bases between. The CDR3 spells CASSSTVNEKLFF. As DNA, the CDR3 is TGTGCCAGCTCGTCGACAGTTAATGAAAAACTGTTTTTT.

This clonotype was seen a handful of times. V and J are TRBV24-1 and TRBJ2-1; TRBD1 agrees at 9 bases. After removal of 3 bases from V and 7 bases from J, the junction contained 9 bases not matched to a gene. There are 16 residues in the CDR3. Germline-derived CDR1 and CDR2 are KGHDR and SFDVKD. The CDR3 coding sequence is TGTGCCACCAGTGATGTTACAGGGGGCCGGGGGAATGAGCAGTTCTTC. Its translation is CATSDVTGGRGNEQFF.

This clonotype appeared many times. The rearrangement joins TRBV20-1 to TRBJ2-1; TRBD2 matches at 10 bases. With 5 bases clipped from V and 7 bases from J, the junction kept 14 bases outside the gene matches. Germline lookup yields CDR1 DFQATT and CDR2 SNEGSKA (reference sequence). This CDR3 is built from 16 residues. Written as DNA, the CDR3 is TGCAGTGCTCTCTCTAGAACTAGCGGGACTATGAATGAGCAGTTCTTC. Encoded protein: CSALSRTSGTMNEQFF.

This clonotype appeared many times. The chain combines TRBV20-1 with TRBJ2-7; 11 bases are a match to TRBD2. CDR1 and CDR2 (germline): DFQATT, SNEGSKA (reference sequence). The V segment lost 0 bases and the J segment 4 bases; nucleotides outside the gene matches: 5. CDR3 length equals 15 residues. CDR3 in DNA: TGCAGTGCTAGAGATTGGGCTAGCGGGAGGTACGAGCAGTACTTC. Translated, it gives CSARDWASGRYEQYF.

This clonotype was detected many times. This sequence joins TRBV5-5 and TRBJ2-1, with TRBD1 matching over 7 bases. CDR1 and CDR2 (germline): SGHKS, YYEKEE (reference sequence). With V trimmed by 1 base and J by 1 base, 2 bases remained unmatched. This CDR3 region has 15 residues. CDR3 nucleotide sequence: TGTGCCAGCAGCTTGACAGGGGATTCCTACAATGAGCAGTTCTTC. Amino acid sequence: CASSLTGDSYNEQFF.

The V and J genes are TRBV9 and TRBJ2-2; maybe TRBD2 (6 bases). Germline V CDR1 and CDR2: SGDLS, YYNGEE. V shed 1 base and J shed 5 bases, with 12 bases lying between them. The CDR3 runs to 15 residues. CDR3 in amino acids: CASSVNDAGTGELFF. Written as DNA, the CDR3 is TGTGCCAGCAGCGTAAATGATGCGGGGACCGGGGAGCTGTTTTTT.

This clonotype was seen ten or more times. The rearrangement links TRBV28 to TRBJ2-2; D tentatively fits TRBD1 or TRBD2 (6 bases each). Germline CDR1 reads MDHEN; CDR2 reads SYDVKM. V dropped 1 base and J dropped 3 bases, with 15 bases sitting between them. This CDR3 is 17 amino acids long. The CDR3 protein is CASSLSWGAHHTGELFF. In DNA, the CDR3 is TGTGCCAGCAGTTTATCCTGGGGGGCTCACCACACCGGGGAGCTGTTTTTT.

This clonotype was detected many times. The chain joins TRBV11-3 to TRBJ2-1, with D maybe TRBD2 (5 bases). The V end lost 5 bases, the J end lost 2 bases, and 16 bases lay between the germline ends. Germline V gene data show CDR1 as SGHNT and CDR2 as YENEEA. The CDR3 runs 16 residues. CDR3 in amino acids: CASSRFGADTYNEQFF. The CDR3 DNA reads TGTGCCAGCAGCCGTTTCGGAGCGGATACCTACAATGAGCAGTTCTTC.

The chain has TRBV20-1 and TRBJ2-3; 7 bases fit TRBD2. The CDR3 sequence is 14 residues long. CDR1 is DFQATT, CDR2 SNEGSKA, per germline (reference sequence). J was trimmed by 7 bases and V by 5 bases; bases with no gene match: 12. The DNA for the CDR3 is TGCAGTGCTTGCCGGGGCGGGGGAGGACATACGCAGTATTTT. It is translated as CSACRGGGGHTQYF.

This clonotype has ten or more counts. The chain employs TRBV3-1 and TRBJ2-3; TRBD2 agrees at 7 bases. The CDR3 extends over 18 amino acids. The V gene end was trimmed by 0 bases and the J gene end by 0 bases; junction bases not matched to a gene: 9. Germline CDR1 and CDR2: LGHDT and YNNKEL (reference sequence). The CDR3 reads CASSQEGTSGVSTDTQYF. CDR3 nucleotide sequence: TGTGCCAGCAGCCAAGAAGGTACGAGCGGGGTGAGCACAGATACGCAGTATTTT.

This clonotype was seen at least ten times. The chain employs TRBV11-2 and TRBJ2-5, with D hard to call. CDR1 and CDR2 (germline): SGHAT, FQNNGV. CDR3 size: 15 residues. Trimming pared 2 bases from V and 5 bases from J, leaving 15 bases between. The CDR3 region is CASSLRQSLFETQYF. As DNA, the CDR3 is TGTGCCAGCAGCTTAAGGCAGAGCCTTTTCGAGACCCAGTACTTC.

This clonotype was counted at least ten times. This chain uses TRBV3-1 with TRBJ2-2; D is undetermined. Trimming stripped 5 bases from V and 4 bases from J, with 11 bases between. CDR3 length: 14 residues. Germline lookup yields CDR1 LGHDT and CDR2 YNNKEL (reference sequence). The CDR3 loop reads CASSTLVSTGELFF. The CDR3 coding sequence is TGTGCCAGCAGCACCTTAGTAAGCACCGGGGAGCTGTTTTTT.

This clonotype was seen ten or more times. CDR3 sequence: CASSPAGGEVYNEQFF. In DNA form, the CDR3 reads TGTGCCAGCAGCCCTGCGGGAGGGGAGGTGTACAATGAGCAGTTCTTC. The chain has TRBV9 and TRBJ2-1; 9 nucleotides match TRBD2. The CDR3 has 16 amino acids. From germline, CDR1 is SGDLS and CDR2 YYNGEE. Trimming cost V 4 bases and J 4 bases; bases outside gene matches: 9.

This clonotype has at least ten counts. J is TRBJ1-1 and V is TRBV29-1; possible D gene TRBD1, 5 bases. This CDR3 contains 12 residues. V was cut by 4 bases and J by 1 base, with 7 bases left in between. Looked up from germline, CDR1 is SQVTM and CDR2 is ANQGSEA. CDR3 in DNA: TGCAGCGTTGGGCAGGGGAACACTGAAGCTTTCTTT. Protein sequence: CSVGQGNTEAFF.

The chain carries TRBV7-2 and TRBJ1-3, with TRBD1 matching over 8 bases. Germline V gene data show CDR1 as SGHTA and CDR2 as FQGNSA. V lost 0 bases and J lost 2; bases outside the gene matches: 6. CDR3 length: 17 residues. The CDR3 region has the DNA TGTGCCAGCAGCTTAGCCCGACAGGGGCGGACTGGAAACACCATATATTTT. Protein: CASSLARQGRTGNTIYF. The full variable domain, rest sourced from reference TRBV7-2 and TRBJ1-3, is GAGVSQSPSNKVTEKGKDVELRCDPISGHTALYWYRQSLGQGLEFLIYFQGNSAPDKSGLPSDRFSAERTGGSVSTLTIQRTQQEDSAVYLCASSLARQGRTGNTIYFGEGSWLTVV.

This clonotype was detected only a few times. The J gene is TRBJ2-3, the V gene TRBV7-9, with no clear D. There are 14 residues in the CDR3. The V and J ends lost 4 bases and 10 bases respectively, with 18 bases between them. CDR1 SEHNR and CDR2 FQNEAQ come from the germline V gene (reference sequence). CDR3 sequence reads: CASSSDPASAAQYF. CDR3 bases: TGTGCCAGCAGCTCCGACCCGGCTTCGGCGGCGCAGTATTTT.

There are many counts of this clonotype. The chain's CDR3 is CASSQDRPGYIQYF. The CDR3 bases are TGCGCCAGCAGCCAAGATCGACCAGGGTATATTCAGTACTTC. V and J are TRBV4-1 and TRBJ2-4, with D possibly matching TRBD1 (5 bases). The ends were cut back, 0 bases at V and 10 bases at J, with 13 bases in the middle. The CDR3 loop spans 14 amino acids. Germline values: CDR1 MGHRA, CDR2 YSYEKL.

This clonotype was seen at least ten times. The chain couples TRBV29-1 to TRBJ1-2, with a weak D call TRBD1 (5 bases). Germline CDR1 SQVTM, CDR2 ANQGSEA. Trimming took off 5 bases at V and 5 bases at J, with 18 bases between the two ends. The CDR3 consists of 14 residues. CDR3 amino acids: CSVLTQTATYGYTF. CDR3 bases: TGCAGCGTTCTAACCCAGACAGCTACTTATGGCTACACCTTC.

Sample share makes this clonotype medium-sized (0.01 to 0.1%). The genes are TRBV7-2 and TRBJ1-2; D is undetermined. The CDR3 sequence is 13 residues long. Trimming left V 5 bases short and J 4 bases short, with 11 bases between. Germline CDR1 is SGHTA and CDR2 is FQGNSA. The CDR3 sequence is CASSLSWPYGYTF. Written as DNA, the CDR3 is TGTGCCAGCAGCCTAAGTTGGCCCTATGGCTACACCTTC.

The chain links TRBV2 to TRBJ2-7; perhaps TRBD1 as D (6 bases). Between the trimmed V and J ends, which lost 8 bases and 0 bases, there was a span of 23 bases. Germline CDR1 SNHLY, CDR2 FYNNEI. This CDR3 is built from 17 residues. Written as DNA, the CDR3 is TGTGCCAGCTCCCCTCTGGGACACCGAATTAGCTCCTACGAGCAGTACTTC. Encoded protein: CASSPLGHRISSYEQYF.

The rearrangement uses TRBV9 and TRBJ2-7; TRBD2 matches at 7 bases. The CDR3 sequence is 16 residues long. After removal of 0 bases from V and 0 bases from J, the junction contained 6 bases not matched to a gene. Germline lookup yields CDR1 SGDLS and CDR2 YYNGEE. The CDR3 coding sequence is TGTGCCAGCAGCGTAGAGGCTAGCGGCCTCTCCTACGAGCAGTACTTC. It is translated as CASSVEASGLSYEQYF.

This clonotype was counted a few times. The V gene is TRBV6-6, the J gene TRBJ2-7, with D unclear. Between the trimmed V and J ends, which lost 5 bases and 7 bases, there was a span of 9 bases. CDR3 size: 11 residues. CDR1 MNHNY and CDR2 SVGAGI come from the germline V gene (reference sequence). CDR3 residues: CASSQRGEQYF. CDR3 DNA sequence: TGTGCCAGCAGTCAAAGAGGTGAGCAGTACTTC.

This clonotype was observed at least ten times. The chain carries TRBV7-9 and TRBJ2-1, with D uncertain. The V end was cut by 0 bases, the J end by 9 bases, with 12 bases between. CDR3 length: 14 residues. Germline V gives CDR1 SEHNR, CDR2 FQNEAQ (reference sequence). The CDR3 sequence: CASSLAPPRSEQFF. In DNA form, the CDR3 reads TGTGCCAGCAGCTTAGCCCCCCCTAGGAGTGAGCAGTTCTTC. The whole variable domain, filled in from reference TRBV7-9 and TRBJ2-1, reads DTGVSQNPRHKITKRGQNVTFRCDPISEHNRLYWYRQTLGQGPEFLTYFQNEAQLEKSRLLSDRFSAERPKGSFSTLEIQRTEQGDSAMYLCASSLAPPRSEQFFGPGTRLTVL.

There are many counts of this clonotype. This sequence joins TRBV6-5 and TRBJ1-4, with 8 nucleotides matching TRBD1. CDR1 and CDR2 from the germline V gene are MNHEY and SVGAGI. The V gene end was trimmed by 5 bases and the J gene end by 10 bases; junction bases not matched to a gene: 3. The CDR3 is 12 amino acids. The CDR3: CASSPDRAKLFF. DNA for the CDR3: TGTGCCAGCAGTCCGGACAGGGCAAAACTGTTTTTT.

This clonotype showed up many times. The genes are TRBV7-9 and TRBJ1-5, with a weak D call TRBD1 (6 bases). The CDR3 totals 16 residues. Trimming shortened V by 3 bases and J by 2 bases, and 14 bases separated the two germline ends. Germline CDR1 reads SEHNR; CDR2 reads FQNEAQ (reference sequence). CDR3 coding DNA: TGTGCCAGCAGCTTGACAGGAGCTAACGGCAATCAGCCCCAGCATTTT. This sequence encodes CASSLTGANGNQPQHF.

The chain employs TRBV6-5 and TRBJ2-1; 7 bases map to TRBD2. This CDR3 is built from 15 residues. Unmatched junction bases numbered 10, after V lost 2 bases and J lost 9 bases. Germline V lookup: CDR1 MNHEY, CDR2 SVGAGI. The CDR3: CASSYRRTSSSEQFF. CDR3 DNA: TGTGCCAGCAGTTACCGGAGGACTAGTAGCAGTGAGCAGTTCTTC.

The table lists this clonotype with many counts. The chain joins TRBV20-1 to TRBJ1-4; perhaps TRBD1 as D (6 bases). The CDR3 has 13 residues. Trimming shortened V by 6 bases and J by 4 bases, and 12 bases separated the two germline ends. CDR1 and CDR2 (germline): DFQATT, SNEGSKA (reference sequence). This CDR3 reads CSASTGLNEKLFF. The CDR3 coding sequence is TGCAGTGCCTCGACAGGCCTTAATGAAAAACTGTTTTTT.

This clonotype appeared many times. The V and J genes are TRBV19 and TRBJ1-4; no reliable D call. There are 10 residues in the CDR3. Trimming left V 6 bases short and J 11 bases short, with 7 bases between. CDR1 is LNHDA, CDR2 SQIVND, per germline (reference sequence). Here the CDR3 reads CASRAEKLFF. The CDR3 DNA is TGTGCCAGTAGAGCGGAGAAACTGTTTTTT.